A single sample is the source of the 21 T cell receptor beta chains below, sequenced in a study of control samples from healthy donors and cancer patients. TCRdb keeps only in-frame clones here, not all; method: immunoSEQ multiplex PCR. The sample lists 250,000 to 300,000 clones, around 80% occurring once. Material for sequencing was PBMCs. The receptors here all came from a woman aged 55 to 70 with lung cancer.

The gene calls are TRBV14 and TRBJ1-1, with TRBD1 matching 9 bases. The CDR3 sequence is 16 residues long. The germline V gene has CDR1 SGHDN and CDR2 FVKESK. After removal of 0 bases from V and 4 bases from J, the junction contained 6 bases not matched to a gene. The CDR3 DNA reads TGTGCCAGCAGCCAAGATCCGGGACAGGGTTCCACTGAAGCTTTCTTT. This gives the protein CASSQDPGQGSTEAFF.

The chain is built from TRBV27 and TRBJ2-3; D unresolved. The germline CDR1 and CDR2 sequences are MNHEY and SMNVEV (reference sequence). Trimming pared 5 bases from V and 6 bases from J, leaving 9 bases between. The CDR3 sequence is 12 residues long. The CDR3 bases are TGTGCCAGCAGTCCCCGCTTCGATACGCAGTATTTT. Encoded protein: CASSPRFDTQYF.

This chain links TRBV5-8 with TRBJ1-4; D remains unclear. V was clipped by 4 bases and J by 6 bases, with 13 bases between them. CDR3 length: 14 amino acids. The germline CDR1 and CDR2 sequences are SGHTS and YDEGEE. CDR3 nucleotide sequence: TGTGCCAGCAGCCCCCCGAGCAGCCATGAAAAACTGTTTTTT. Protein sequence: CASSPPSSHEKLFF.

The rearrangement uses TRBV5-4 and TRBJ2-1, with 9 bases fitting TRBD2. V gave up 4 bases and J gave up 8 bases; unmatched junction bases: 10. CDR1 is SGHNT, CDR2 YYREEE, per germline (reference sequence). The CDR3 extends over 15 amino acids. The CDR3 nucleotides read TGTGCCAGCAGCACGCCGCTTAGCGGGAGTTATGAGCAGTTCTTC. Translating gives CASSTPLSGSYEQFF. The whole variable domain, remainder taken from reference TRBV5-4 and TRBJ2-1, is ETGVTQSPTHLIKTRGQQVTLRCSSQSGHNTVSWYQQALGQGPQFIFQYYREEENGRGNFPPRFSGLQFPNYSSELNVNALELDDSALYLCASSTPLSGSYEQFFGPGTRLTVL.

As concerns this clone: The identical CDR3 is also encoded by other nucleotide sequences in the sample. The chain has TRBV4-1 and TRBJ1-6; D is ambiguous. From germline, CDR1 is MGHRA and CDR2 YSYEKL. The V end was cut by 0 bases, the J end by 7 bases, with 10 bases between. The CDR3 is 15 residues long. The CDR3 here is CASSQDSRENSPLHF. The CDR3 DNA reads TGCGCCAGCAGCCAAGATTCCCGGGAAAATTCACCCCTCCACTTT.

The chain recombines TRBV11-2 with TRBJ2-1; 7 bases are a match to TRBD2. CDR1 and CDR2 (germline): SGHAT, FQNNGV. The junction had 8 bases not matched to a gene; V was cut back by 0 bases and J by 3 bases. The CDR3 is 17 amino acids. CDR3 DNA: TGTGCCAGCAGCTTAGATGGGGCTAGCGGTTACTACAATGAGCAGTTCTTC. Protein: CASSLDGASGYYNEQFF.

The CDR3 DNA reads as TGCGCCAGCAGCTTAGAAGGGACAGGGGTTGGTCTGGCTGAAGCTTTCTTT. Its protein product is CASSLEGTGVGLAEAFF. The chain carries TRBV5-1 and TRBJ1-1; 10 bases line up with TRBD1. CDR3 length equals 17 residues. Germline V gene sequence: CDR1 SGHRS, CDR2 YFSETQ. Trimming removed 2 bases from V and 6 bases from J; junction bases left unmatched: 13.

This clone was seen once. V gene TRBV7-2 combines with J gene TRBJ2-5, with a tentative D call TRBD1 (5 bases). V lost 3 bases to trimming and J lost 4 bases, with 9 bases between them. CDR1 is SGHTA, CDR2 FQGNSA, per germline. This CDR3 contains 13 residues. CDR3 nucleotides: TGTGCCAGCAGCTTCAATAGGGGAGAGACCCAGTACTTC. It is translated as CASSFNRGETQYF.

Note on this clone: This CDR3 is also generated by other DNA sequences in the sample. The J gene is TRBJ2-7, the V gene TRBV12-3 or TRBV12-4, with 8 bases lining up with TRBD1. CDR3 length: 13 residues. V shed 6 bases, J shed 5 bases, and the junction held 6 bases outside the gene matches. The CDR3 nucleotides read TGTGCCAGCAGCCTCGACAGGGGAGACGAGCAGTACTTC. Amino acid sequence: CASSLDRGDEQYF.

The CDR3 reads CASRPGQANTEAFF. In DNA form, the CDR3 reads TGCGCCAGCAGACCGGGACAGGCGAACACTGAAGCTTTCTTT. The chain is built from TRBV5-1 and TRBJ1-1; the match to TRBD1 covers 8 bases. CDR1 and CDR2 (germline): SGHRS, YFSETQ. The V and J ends lost 5 bases and 1 base, in that order; junction bases with no gene match: 4. This CDR3 contains 14 residues.

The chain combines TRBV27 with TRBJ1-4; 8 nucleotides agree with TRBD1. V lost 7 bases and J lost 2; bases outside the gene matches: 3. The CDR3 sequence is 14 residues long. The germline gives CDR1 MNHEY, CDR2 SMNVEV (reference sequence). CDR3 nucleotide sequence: TGTGCCAGCAACAGACAGGGGACTAATGAAAAACTGTTTTTT. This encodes CASNRQGTNEKLFF.

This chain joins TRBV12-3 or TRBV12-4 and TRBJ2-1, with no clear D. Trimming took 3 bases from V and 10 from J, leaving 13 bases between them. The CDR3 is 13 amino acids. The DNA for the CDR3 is TGTGCCAGCAGTTTCACATTGGGCAGCGAGCAGTTCTTC. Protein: CASSFTLGSEQFF.

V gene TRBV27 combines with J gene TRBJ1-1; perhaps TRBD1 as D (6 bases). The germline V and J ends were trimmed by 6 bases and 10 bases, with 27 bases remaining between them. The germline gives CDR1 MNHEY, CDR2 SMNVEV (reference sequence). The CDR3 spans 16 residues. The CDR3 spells CASSSPSQGPVGGAFF. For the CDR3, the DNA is TGTGCCAGCAGCTCCCCATCTCAGGGGCCCGTTGGGGGAGCTTTCTTT.

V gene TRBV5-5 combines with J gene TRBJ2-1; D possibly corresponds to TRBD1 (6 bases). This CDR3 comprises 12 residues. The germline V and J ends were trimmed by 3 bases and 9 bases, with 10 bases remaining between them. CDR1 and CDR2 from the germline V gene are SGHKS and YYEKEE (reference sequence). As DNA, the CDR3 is TGTGCCAGCAGCTCTCAGGGGACTGAGCAGTTCTTC. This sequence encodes CASSSQGTEQFF. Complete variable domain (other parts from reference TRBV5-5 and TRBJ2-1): DAGVTQSPTHLIKTRGQQVTLRCSPISGHKSVSWYQQVLGQGPQFIFQYYEKEERGRGNFPDRFSARQFPNYSSELNVNALLLGDSALYLCASSSQGTEQFFGPGTRLTVL.

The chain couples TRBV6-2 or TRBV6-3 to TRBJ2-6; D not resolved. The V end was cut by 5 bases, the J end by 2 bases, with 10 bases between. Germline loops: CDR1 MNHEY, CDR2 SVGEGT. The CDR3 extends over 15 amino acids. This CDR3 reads CASSPFEAGANVLTF. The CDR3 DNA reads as TGTGCCAGCAGTCCCTTCGAGGCTGGGGCCAACGTCCTGACTTTC.

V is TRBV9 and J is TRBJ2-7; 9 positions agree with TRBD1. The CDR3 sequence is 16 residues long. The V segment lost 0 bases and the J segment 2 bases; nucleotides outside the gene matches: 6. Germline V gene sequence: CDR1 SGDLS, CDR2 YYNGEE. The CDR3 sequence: CASSVAVTGGPYEQYF. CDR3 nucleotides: TGTGCCAGCAGCGTAGCTGTGACAGGGGGACCCTACGAGCAGTACTTC.

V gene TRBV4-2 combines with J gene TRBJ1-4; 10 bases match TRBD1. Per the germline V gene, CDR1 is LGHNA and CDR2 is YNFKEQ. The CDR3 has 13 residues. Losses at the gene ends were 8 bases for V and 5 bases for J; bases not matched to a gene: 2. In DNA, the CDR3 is TGTGCCAGCCAGGACAGGGGGAATGAAAAACTGTTTTTT. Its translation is CASQDRGNEKLFF.

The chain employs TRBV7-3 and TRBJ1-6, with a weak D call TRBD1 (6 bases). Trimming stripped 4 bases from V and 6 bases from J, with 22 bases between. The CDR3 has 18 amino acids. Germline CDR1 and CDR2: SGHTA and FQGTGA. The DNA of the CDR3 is TGTGCCAGCAGCTGGGCTACAGACAGGCGGGATTCTAATTCACCCCTCCACTTT. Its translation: CASSWATDRRDSNSPLHF. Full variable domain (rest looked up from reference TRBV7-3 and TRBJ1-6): GAGVSQTPSNKVTEKGKYVELRCDPISGHTALYWYRQSLGQGPEFLIYFQGTGAADDSGLPNDRFFAVRPEGSVSTLKIQRTERGDSAVYLCASSWATDRRDSNSPLHFGNGTRLTVT.

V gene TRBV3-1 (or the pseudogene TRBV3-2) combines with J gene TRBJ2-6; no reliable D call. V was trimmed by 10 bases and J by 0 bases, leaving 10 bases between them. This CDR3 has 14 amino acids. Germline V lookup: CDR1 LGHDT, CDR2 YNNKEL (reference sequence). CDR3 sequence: CATSSVSGANVLTF. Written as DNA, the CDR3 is TGTGCCACATCCTCCGTCTCTGGGGCCAACGTCCTGACTTTC.

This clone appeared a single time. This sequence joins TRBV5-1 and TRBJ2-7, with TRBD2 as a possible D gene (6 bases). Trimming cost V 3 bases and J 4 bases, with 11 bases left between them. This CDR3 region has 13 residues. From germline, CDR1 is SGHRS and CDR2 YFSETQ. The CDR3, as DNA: TGCGCCAGCAGCTATCCAGGGAGGTACGAGCAGTACTTC. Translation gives CASSYPGRYEQYF.

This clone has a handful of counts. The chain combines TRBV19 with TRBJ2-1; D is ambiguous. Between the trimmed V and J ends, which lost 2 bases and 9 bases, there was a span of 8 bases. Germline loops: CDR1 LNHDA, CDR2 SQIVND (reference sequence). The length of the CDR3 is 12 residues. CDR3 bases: TGTGCCAGTAGTATACACCTGGGTGAGCAGTTCTTC. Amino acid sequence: CASSIHLGEQFF.